The entry below gives a single T cell receptor beta chain sequence along with its context. The table came from immunoSEQ multiplex PCR; TCRdb's copy has only in-frame clones and leaves some out. Among more than 550,000 clones, approximately 85% were seen once, and the ten largest hold 0.0095% to 0.011%. Germline lookup yields CDR1 MGHDK and CDR2 SYGVNS. Trimming removed 0 bases at V and 0 bases at J, with 12 bases between. The CDR3 is 16 amino acids. The sample comes from a study of shared T cell receptors in the human thymus. This same sample was also part of a study on human thymus T cells.

This sequence joins TRBV25-1 and TRBJ2-7; TRBD2 might be the D (6 bases). This clonotype originated in a girl in the first two years of life with a congenital heart defect. The sequencing sample was made of thymocytes. The CDR3 sequence is CASSEYYVGSSYEQYF. DNA for the CDR3: TGTGCCAGCAGTGAATATTATGTCGGGAGCTCCTACGAGCAGTACTTC.